This T cell receptor delta chain was found in a study of Vδ1+ human thymocytes. General observations from the study: Highly polyclonal TRG and TRD repertoires with Gaussian CDR3 length distributions appeared in thymus. Donors shared many TRG clonotypes but few TRD clonotypes. Thymic delta-chain repertoires held roughly 20% Vdelta2 sequences and few Vdelta3, despite high sort purity.

Thymocytes were sorted as CD3+ TCRVdelta1+ TCRVdelta2- after alphabeta T cell depletion. Purity of the sorted Vdelta1+ thymocytes ranged from 98% to 99.6%. The template was reverse-transcribed extracted RNA. Multiplex PCR used pooled V-gene forward primers and a constant-region reverse primer to amplify CDR3s. TCRdb called clones anew from the multiplex PCR reads with CATT. The table records under 80,000 delta-chain clones, 30% to 40% of them present only once. Remarks on this clone: As yet, its antigen is unknown. One end of the junction is discordant with germline, which a read error may explain.

CDR1 and CDR2 from the germline V gene are GEAIGNYY and EKD. This CDR3 is built from 16 residues. The rearrangement links TRDV2 to TRDJ1; 10 positions agree with TRDD3. The TCR comes from a boy under two years old who had congenital heart surgery. Specimen: Vdelta1+ gamma-delta thymocytes from the thymus. Subset: FACS-sorted CD3+ TCRalphabeta- TCRVdelta1+ TCRVdelta2- thymocytes. CDR3 coding DNA: TGTGCCTGTGCCACCCTTAGGGGGATACGGGGCAGCACACTCATCTTT. The encoded protein is CACATLRGIRGSTLIF.